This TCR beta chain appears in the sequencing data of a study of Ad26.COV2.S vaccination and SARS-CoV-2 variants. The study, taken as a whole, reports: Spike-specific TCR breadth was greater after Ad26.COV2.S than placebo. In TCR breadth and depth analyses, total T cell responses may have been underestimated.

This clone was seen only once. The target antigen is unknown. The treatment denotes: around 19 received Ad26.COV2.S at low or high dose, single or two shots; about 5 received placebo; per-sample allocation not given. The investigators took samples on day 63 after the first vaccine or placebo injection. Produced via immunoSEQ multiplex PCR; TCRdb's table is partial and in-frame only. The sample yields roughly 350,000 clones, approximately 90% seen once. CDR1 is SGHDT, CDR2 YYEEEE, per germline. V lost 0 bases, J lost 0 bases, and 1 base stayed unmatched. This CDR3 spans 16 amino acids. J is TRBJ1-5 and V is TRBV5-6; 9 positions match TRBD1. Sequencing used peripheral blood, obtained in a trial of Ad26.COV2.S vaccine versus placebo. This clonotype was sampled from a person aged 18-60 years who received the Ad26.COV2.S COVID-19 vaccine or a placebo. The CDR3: CASSLGQGDSNQPQHF. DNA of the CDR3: TGTGCCAGCAGCTTGGGACAGGGGGATAGCAATCAGCCCCAGCATTTT.